This TCR beta chain was sequenced during a study of T cell responses to AZD1222 COVID-19 vaccine. Points from the study as a whole: There were mostly white British donors and more females than males, and clonal diversity was possibly underestimated. Nearly half of unique spike-specific TCRs reportedly avoided B.1.351 and B.1.1.7 mutated regions.

V lost 4 bases, J lost 6 bases, and 19 bases lay in between. The CDR3 loop spans 16 amino acids. Germline lookup yields CDR1 MNHNY and CDR2 SVGAGI (reference sequence). Details on this clone: Its antigen remains unidentified.

TCRdb's copy holds only in-frame clones and misses some; the assay was immunoSEQ multiplex PCR. Among approximately 160,000 clones listed, 85% to 95% were seen once. This receptor was taken from an adult in good health. This sample comprised peripheral blood, obtained on day 0 of AZD1222 vaccination. The genes are TRBV6-6 and TRBJ1-5; the D gene is possibly TRBD1 (5 bases). CDR3 loop: CASSSSPTVYTQPQHF. The CDR3 DNA reads as TGTGCCAGCAGTTCCAGCCCGACAGTTTATACTCAGCCCCAGCATTTT.